Given below is one T cell receptor beta chain in context. Its specificity is unknown. The data stem from a study of post-analysis software for immune sequencing data. Unique molecular identifiers had been added to the TCR beta cDNA libraries. TCRdb re-analysed the PCR reads in MiXCR, keeping a single row per CDR3 protein. The sample holds about 540,000 distinct CDR3 sequences, roughly 34% seen once. General study points: By F measure, samples from a shared preparation batch strongly co-clustered.

This sequence was found in a girl aged 2-17 years with multiple sclerosis. The sample consisted of blood.

CDR3 protein: CASSARAGNTDTQYF. CDR3 bases: TGTGCCAGCAGCGCCCGAGCGGGGAACACAGATACGCAGTATTTT. The V and J genes are TRBV9 and TRBJ2-3, with 7 bases matching TRBD2. CDR3 length: 15 amino acids. V lost 3 bases, J lost 2 bases, and 6 bases stayed unmatched. Germline V lookup: CDR1 SGDLS, CDR2 YYNGEE.